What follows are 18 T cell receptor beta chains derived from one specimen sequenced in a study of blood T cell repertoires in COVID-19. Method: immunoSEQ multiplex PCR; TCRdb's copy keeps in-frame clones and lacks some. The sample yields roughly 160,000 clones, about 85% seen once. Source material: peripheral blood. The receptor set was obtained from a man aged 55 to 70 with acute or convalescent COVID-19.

The CDR3 is CASSQVASSYEQYV. CDR3 bases: TGCGCCAGCAGCCAAGTAGCCTCCTCCTACGAGCAGTACGTC. This chain uses TRBV4-1 with TRBJ2-7; no clear D. V was cut by 1 base and J by 0 bases, with 7 bases left in between. Looked up from germline, CDR1 is MGHRA and CDR2 is YSYEKL. CDR3 length equals 14 residues.

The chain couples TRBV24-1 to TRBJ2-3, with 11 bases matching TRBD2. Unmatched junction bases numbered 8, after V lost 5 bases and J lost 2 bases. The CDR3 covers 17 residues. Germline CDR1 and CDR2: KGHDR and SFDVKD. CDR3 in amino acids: CATSGSLAGAHTDTQYF. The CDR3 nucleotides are TGTGCCACCAGTGGTTCACTAGCGGGGGCCCACACAGATACGCAGTATTTT.

The CDR3 loop is CASSPTLAGAGEQFF. DNA for the CDR3: TGTGCCAGCTCCCCGACCCTAGCGGGAGCAGGTGAGCAGTTCTTC. V is TRBV18 and J is TRBJ2-1; 10 bases line up with TRBD2. V dropped 6 bases and J dropped 9; count of bases not matched to a gene: 11. The germline V gene encodes CDR1 KGHSH and CDR2 LQKENI. This CDR3 contains 15 residues.

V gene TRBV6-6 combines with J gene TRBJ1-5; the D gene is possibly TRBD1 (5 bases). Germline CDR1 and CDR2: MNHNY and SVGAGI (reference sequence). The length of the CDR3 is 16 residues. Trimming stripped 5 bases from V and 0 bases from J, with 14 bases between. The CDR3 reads CASSRETDYSNQPQHF. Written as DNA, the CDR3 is TGTGCCAGCAGTCGAGAGACAGATTATAGCAATCAGCCCCAGCATTTT.

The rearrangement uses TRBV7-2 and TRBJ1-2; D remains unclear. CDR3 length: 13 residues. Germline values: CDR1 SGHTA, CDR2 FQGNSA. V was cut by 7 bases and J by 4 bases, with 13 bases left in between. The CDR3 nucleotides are TGTGCCAGCAACTCTAAAAGCACCTATGGCTACACCTTC. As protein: CASNSKSTYGYTF. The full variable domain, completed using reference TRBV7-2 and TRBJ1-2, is GAGVSQSPSNKVTEKGKDVELRCDPISGHTALYWYRQSLGQGLEFLIYFQGNSAPDKSGLPSDRFSAERTGGSVSTLTIQRTQQEDSAVYLCASNSKSTYGYTFGSGTRLTVV.

CDR3 nucleotide sequence: TGTGCCAGTAGTATTTGGACATCGAACACTGAAGCTTTCTTT. Protein product: CASSIWTSNTEAFF. This rearrangement joins TRBV19 to TRBJ1-1; D perhaps matches TRBD1 (5 bases). This CDR3 has 14 amino acids. Germline-derived CDR1 and CDR2 are LNHDA and SQIVND (reference sequence). Trimming pared 3 bases from V and 1 base from J, leaving 9 bases between.

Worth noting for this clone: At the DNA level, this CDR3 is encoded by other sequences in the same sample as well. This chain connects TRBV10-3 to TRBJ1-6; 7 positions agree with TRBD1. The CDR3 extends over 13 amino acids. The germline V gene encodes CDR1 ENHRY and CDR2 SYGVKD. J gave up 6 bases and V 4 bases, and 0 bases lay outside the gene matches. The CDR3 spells CAISGQGNSPLHF. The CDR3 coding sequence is TGTGCCATCAGTGGACAGGGTAATTCACCCCTCCACTTT.

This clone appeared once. The CDR3 region is CASSLQDSYDGYTF. In DNA form, the CDR3 reads TGCGCCAGCAGCTTACAGGATTCTTATGATGGCTACACCTTC. This rearrangement joins TRBV5-1 to TRBJ1-2; a possible D gene is TRBD1 (5 bases). There are 14 residues in the CDR3. The germline CDR1 and CDR2 sequences are SGHRS and YFSETQ. Trimming took off 2 bases at V and 6 bases at J, with 14 bases between the two ends.

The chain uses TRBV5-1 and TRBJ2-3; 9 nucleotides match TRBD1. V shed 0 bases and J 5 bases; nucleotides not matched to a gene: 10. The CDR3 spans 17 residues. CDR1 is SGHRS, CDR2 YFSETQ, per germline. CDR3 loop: CASSLDGQGSYGDTQYF. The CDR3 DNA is TGCGCCAGCAGCTTGGATGGACAGGGGAGTTATGGAGATACGCAGTATTTT.

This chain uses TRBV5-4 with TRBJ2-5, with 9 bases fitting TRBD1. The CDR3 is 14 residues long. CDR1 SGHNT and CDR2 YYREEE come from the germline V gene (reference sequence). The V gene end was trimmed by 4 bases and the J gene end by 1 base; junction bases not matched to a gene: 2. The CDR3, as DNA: TGTGCCAGCAGCCGGGACAGGGCCCAAGAGACCCAGTACTTC. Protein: CASSRDRAQETQYF.

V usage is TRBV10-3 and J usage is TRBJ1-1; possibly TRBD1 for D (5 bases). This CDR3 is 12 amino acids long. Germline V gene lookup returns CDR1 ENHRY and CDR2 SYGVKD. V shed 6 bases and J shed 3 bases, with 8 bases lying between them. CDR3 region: CAIRTVHTEAFF. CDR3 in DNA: TGTGCCATCAGGACAGTGCACACTGAAGCTTTCTTT.

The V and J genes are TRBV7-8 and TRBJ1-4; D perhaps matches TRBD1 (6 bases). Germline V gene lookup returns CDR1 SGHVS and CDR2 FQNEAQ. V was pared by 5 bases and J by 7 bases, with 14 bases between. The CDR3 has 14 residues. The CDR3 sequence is CASSPQGLGEKLFF. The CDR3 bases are TGTGCCAGCAGCCCCCAGGGGTTAGGTGAAAAACTGTTTTTT.

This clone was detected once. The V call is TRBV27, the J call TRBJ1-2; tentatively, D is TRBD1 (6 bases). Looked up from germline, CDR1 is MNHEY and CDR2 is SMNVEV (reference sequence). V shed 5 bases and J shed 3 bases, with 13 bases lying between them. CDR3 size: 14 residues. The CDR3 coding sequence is TGTGCCAGCAGTCCCCGGACAGAATACTATGGCTACACCTTC. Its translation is CASSPRTEYYGYTF.

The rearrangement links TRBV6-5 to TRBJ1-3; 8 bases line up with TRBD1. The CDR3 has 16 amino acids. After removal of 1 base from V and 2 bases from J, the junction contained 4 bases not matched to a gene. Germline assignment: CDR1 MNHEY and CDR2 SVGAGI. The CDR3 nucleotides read TGTGCCAGCAGTTACTGGGCAGGGGGCCCTGGAAACACCATATATTTT. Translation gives CASSYWAGGPGNTIYF.

This CDR3 is CASRGTVRNYGYTF. In DNA form, the CDR3 reads TGTGCCAGCAGAGGGACAGTTAGGAACTATGGCTACACCTTC. The rearrangement links TRBV6-5 to TRBJ1-2, with 7 bases lining up with TRBD1. CDR3 length equals 14 residues. Germline CDR1 and CDR2: MNHEY and SVGAGI. V lost 6 bases, J lost 2 bases, and 6 bases stayed unmatched.

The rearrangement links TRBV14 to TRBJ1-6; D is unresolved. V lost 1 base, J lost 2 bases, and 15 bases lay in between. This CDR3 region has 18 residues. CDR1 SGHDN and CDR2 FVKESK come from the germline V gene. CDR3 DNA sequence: TGTGCCAGCAGCCAAGCCCCGGGGTTGACCACCTATAATTCACCCCTCCACTTT. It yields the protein CASSQAPGLTTYNSPLHF.

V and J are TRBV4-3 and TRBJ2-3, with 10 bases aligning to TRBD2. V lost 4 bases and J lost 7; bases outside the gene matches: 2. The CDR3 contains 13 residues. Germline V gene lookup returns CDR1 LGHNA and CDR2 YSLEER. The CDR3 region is CASSRTSGYTQYF. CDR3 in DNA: TGCGCCAGCAGCCGGACTAGCGGCTATACGCAGTATTTT.

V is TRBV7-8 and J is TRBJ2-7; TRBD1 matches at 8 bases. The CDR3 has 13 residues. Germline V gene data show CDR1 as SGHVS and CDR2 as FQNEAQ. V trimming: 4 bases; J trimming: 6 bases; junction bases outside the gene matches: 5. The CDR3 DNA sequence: TGTGCCAGCAGCTACGACAGGGGAGGCGAGCAGTACTTC. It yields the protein CASSYDRGGEQYF.